What follows describes a single T cell receptor beta chain. This record comes from a study of blood T cell repertoires in COVID-19. This study enrolled people aged 18 to 89 from approximately 24 US geographic areas. Germline V lookup: CDR1 DFQATT, CDR2 SNEGSKA (reference sequence). The V gene lost 3 bases and the J gene lost 11 bases, with 14 bases spanning the gap. CDR3 length: 12 amino acids. TCRdb keeps only in-frame clones here, not all; method: immunoSEQ multiplex PCR. The sample includes hundreds of thousands of clones, about 90% of them seen just once. The rearrangement joins TRBV20-1 to TRBJ1-5; no reliable D call. The sequence came from a woman in her twenties or thirties who had recovered from COVID-19. Source material: PBMCs or T cells enriched from blood (not recorded which). The CDR3 nucleotides are TGCAGTGCTAGTGTTGACTCTGAGGCCCAGCATTTT. This gives the protein CSASVDSEAQHF.